These 17 T cell receptor beta chains came from one sample sequenced in a study of graft-versus-host responses after intestinal transplantation. No antigen is known for these receptors. Method: immunoSEQ multiplex PCR; TCRdb's copy keeps in-frame clones and lacks some. There are some 150,000 clones in the sample; over 90% occur only once, and about 0.19% lies in the top ten. The sequencing used unstimulated CD4+ T cells sorted from spleen or lymph node cells, collected before intestinal transplant. These receptors were collected from a human donor who received an intestinal transplant.

The J gene is TRBJ2-7, the V gene TRBV5-5, with 11 bases aligning to TRBD2. Germline assignment: CDR1 SGHKS and CDR2 YYEKEE (reference sequence). V lost 5 bases to trimming and J lost 5 bases; unmatched junction nucleotides: 3. The CDR3 has 13 amino acids. In DNA, the CDR3 is TGTGCCAGCAGGCAACTAGCGGGAGACGAGCAGTACTTC. It codes for CASRQLAGDEQYF. The whole variable domain, remainder taken from reference TRBV5-5 and TRBJ2-7, is DAGVTQSPTHLIKTRGQQVTLRCSPISGHKSVSWYQQVLGQGPQFIFQYYEKEERGRGNFPDRFSARQFPNYSSELNVNALLLGDSALYLCASRQLAGDEQYFGPGTRLTVT.

This rearrangement joins TRBV10-3 to TRBJ2-7; TRBD2 aligns across 11 bases. J gave up 4 bases and V 6 bases, and 5 bases lay outside the gene matches. CDR3 length: 14 residues. CDR1 and CDR2 from the germline V gene are ENHRY and SYGVKD. DNA for the CDR3: TGTGCCATCAGCGGAGGACTAGCGGGTTACGAGCAGTACTTC. It is translated as CAISGGLAGYEQYF.

CDR3 loop: CASSRVAGGPGEQFF. DNA of the CDR3: TGTGCCAGCAGCCGTGTAGCGGGAGGGCCCGGTGAGCAGTTCTTC. The chain has TRBV7-6 and TRBJ2-1, with 11 bases fitting TRBD2. The CDR3 loop spans 15 amino acids. The V and J ends lost 5 bases and 9 bases, in that order; junction bases with no gene match: 9. From germline, CDR1 is SGHVS and CDR2 FNYEAQ.

The chain uses TRBV4-2 and TRBJ2-7; 10 positions match TRBD2. This CDR3 region has 16 residues. Germline V CDR1 and CDR2: LGHNA, YNFKEQ. The ends lost 4 bases at V and 4 bases at J; junction bases unmatched: 10. This CDR3 reads CASSPEASGSRYEQYF. CDR3 nucleotides: TGTGCCAGCAGCCCAGAGGCTAGCGGGAGTAGGTACGAGCAGTACTTC.

The rearrangement uses TRBV6-1 and TRBJ1-2, with a weak D call TRBD1 (5 bases). This CDR3 comprises 16 residues. Germline V gene lookup returns CDR1 MNHNS and CDR2 SASEGT. V shed 4 bases and J shed 4 bases, with 19 bases lying between them. CDR3: CASSVFGGGNSYGYTF. Here the CDR3 DNA reads TGTGCCAGCAGTGTGTTCGGGGGAGGAAACTCCTATGGCTACACCTTC.

DNA for the CDR3: TGTGCCAGTAGGCTCGGGCAGGGCTCTGAAGCTTTCTTT. This translates into CASRLGQGSEAFF. The chain recombines TRBV19 with TRBJ1-1; TRBD1 is a possible D gene (5 bases). The CDR3 loop spans 13 amino acids. Trimming cost V 6 bases and J 6 bases, with 14 bases left between them. Germline V lookup: CDR1 LNHDA, CDR2 SQIVND (reference sequence).

The rearrangement links TRBV7-2 to TRBJ2-7, with D unresolved. The V gene's germline CDR1 is SGHTA and CDR2 FQGNSA. This CDR3 has 12 amino acids. The V and J ends lost 5 bases and 4 bases respectively, with 9 bases between them. CDR3 protein: CASSRLAYEQYF. Here the CDR3 DNA reads TGTGCCAGCAGCCGACTGGCATACGAGCAGTACTTC.

J is TRBJ1-2 and V is TRBV6-5; D is possibly TRBD1 (5 bases). This CDR3 is built from 14 residues. The V end lost 4 bases, the J end lost 4 bases, and 13 bases lay between the germline ends. Germline assignment: CDR1 MNHEY and CDR2 SVGAGI. The CDR3 is CASSFSRDSYGYTF. CDR3 DNA sequence: TGTGCCAGCAGTTTTTCTAGGGACTCCTATGGCTACACCTTC.

This chain joins TRBV11-3 and TRBJ2-2, with TRBD1 as a possible D gene (5 bases). The length of the CDR3 is 15 residues. The germline V gene encodes CDR1 SGHNT and CDR2 YENEEA. Trimming shortened V by 0 bases and J by 4 bases, and 9 bases separated the two germline ends. Here the CDR3 DNA reads TGTGCCAGCAGCTTAGAAGGGGCAACCACCGGGGAGCTGTTTTTT. Its protein product is CASSLEGATTGELFF. The entire variable domain, with the rest obtained from reference TRBV11-3 and TRBJ2-2, is as follows: EAGVVQSPRYKIIEKKQPVAFWCNPISGHNTLYWYLQNLGQGPELLIRYENEEAVDDSQLPKDRFSAERLKGVDSTLKIQPAELGDSAVYLCASSLEGATTGELFFGEGSRLTVL.

The chain has TRBV19 and TRBJ2-5, with TRBD2 identical over 13 bases. This CDR3 contains 16 residues. Germline V gives CDR1 LNHDA, CDR2 SQIVND (reference sequence). The ends lost 3 bases at V and 1 base at J; junction bases unmatched: 2. The CDR3 reads CASSIGTSGVQETQYF. In DNA, the CDR3 is TGTGCCAGTAGTATCGGGACTAGCGGGGTCCAAGAGACCCAGTACTTC.

The chain uses TRBV6-1 and TRBJ2-7, with 12 nucleotides matching TRBD2. The V gene end was trimmed by 3 bases and the J gene end by 6 bases; junction bases not matched to a gene: 3. Germline lookup yields CDR1 MNHNS and CDR2 SASEGT. CDR3 size: 14 residues. CDR3 in amino acids: CASSELAGGGEQYF. The CDR3 coding sequence is TGTGCCAGCAGTGAGCTAGCGGGAGGGGGCGAGCAGTACTTC.

The chain couples TRBV28 to TRBJ2-5; 9 positions match TRBD1. The J call is doubtful: the DNA matches TRBJ2-7 better. In germline, CDR1 is MDHEN, CDR2 SYDVKM. The CDR3 extends over 14 amino acids. The CDR3 is CASFTGGGTYEQYF. CDR3 nucleotide sequence: TGTGCCAGCTTTACAGGGGGCGGTACGTACGAGCAGTACTTC.

The chain uses TRBV5-6 and TRBJ1-5; TRBD1 aligns across 10 bases. Germline lookup yields CDR1 SGHDT and CDR2 YYEEEE. The V and J ends lost 4 bases and 5 bases, in that order; junction bases with no gene match: 6. The CDR3 totals 15 residues. The CDR3 protein is CASSGGQGSDQPQHF. Written as DNA, the CDR3 is TGTGCCAGCAGCGGGGGACAGGGGTCCGATCAGCCCCAGCATTTT.

The rearrangement uses TRBV27 and TRBJ1-4, with 11 bases fitting TRBD1. The V segment lost 2 bases and the J segment 11 bases; nucleotides outside the gene matches: 4. Germline CDR1 and CDR2: MNHEY and SMNVEV (reference sequence). The CDR3 is made up of 14 amino acids. The CDR3 DNA follows: TGTGCCAGCAGTTTAAGGACAGGGGGCAGGAAACTGTTTTTT. It yields the protein CASSLRTGGRKLFF. Drawing the rest from reference TRBV27 and TRBJ1-4, the complete variable domain is EAQVTQNPRYLITVTGKKLTVTCSQNMNHEYMSWYRQDPGLGLRQIYYSMNVEVTDKGDVPEGYKVSRKEKRNFPLILESPSPNQTSLYFCASSLRTGGRKLFFGSGTQLSVL.

The sample holds one count of this clone. This chain joins TRBV29-1 and TRBJ1-1, with D possibly matching TRBD1 (5 bases). The CDR3 sequence is 13 residues long. The V end was cut by 5 bases, the J end by 0 bases, with 10 bases between. Germline V lookup: CDR1 SQVTM, CDR2 ANQGSEA. DNA of the CDR3: TGCAGCGTTTCGACAGACATGAACACTGAAGCTTTCTTT. It encodes CSVSTDMNTEAFF.

V is TRBV7-2 and J is TRBJ2-3; D ambiguous. Trimming took off 6 bases at V and 0 bases at J, with 4 bases between the two ends. Germline V gene sequence: CDR1 SGHTA, CDR2 FQGNSA. CDR3 size: 12 residues. The DNA of the CDR3 is TGTGCCAGCAGAGCGAGCACAGATACGCAGTATTTT. This encodes CASRASTDTQYF.

This chain links TRBV19 with TRBJ1-1, with D perhaps TRBD1 (5 bases). Germline CDR1 reads LNHDA; CDR2 reads SQIVND (reference sequence). CDR3 length: 15 amino acids. V was trimmed by 5 bases and J by 0 bases, leaving 13 bases between them. Here the CDR3 DNA reads TGTGCCAGTAGTCCCCGGGGGGTTATGAACACTGAAGCTTTCTTT. Amino acid sequence: CASSPRGVMNTEAFF.